The present entry profiles one T cell receptor beta chain with its context. Repertoires were generated with immunoSEQ multiplex PCR, while TCRdb's copy carries only in-frame clones and drops some. This sample has approximately 81,000 clones; roughly 82% occur once, and the top ten carry less than 8.5%. The data originate from a study of blood T cell repertoires in COVID-19. Looking at the study overall: PBMCs, B-cell-depleted T cells, or T cells were the source of the cDNA or gDNA that made up the material.

After removal of 2 bases from V and 7 bases from J, the junction contained 7 bases not matched to a gene. In germline, CDR1 is MGHRA, CDR2 YSYEKL. CDR3 size: 17 residues. The chain links TRBV4-1 to TRBJ2-4, with 14 bases that match TRBD2. The receptor was isolated from a human donor in a cohort sampled during active COVID-19. The sample taken for sequencing was peripheral blood. In DNA form, the CDR3 reads TGCGCCAGCAGCCAAATAGGGACTAGCGGGGGAAAGAACATTCAGTACTTC. Translation: CASSQIGTSGGKNIQYF.